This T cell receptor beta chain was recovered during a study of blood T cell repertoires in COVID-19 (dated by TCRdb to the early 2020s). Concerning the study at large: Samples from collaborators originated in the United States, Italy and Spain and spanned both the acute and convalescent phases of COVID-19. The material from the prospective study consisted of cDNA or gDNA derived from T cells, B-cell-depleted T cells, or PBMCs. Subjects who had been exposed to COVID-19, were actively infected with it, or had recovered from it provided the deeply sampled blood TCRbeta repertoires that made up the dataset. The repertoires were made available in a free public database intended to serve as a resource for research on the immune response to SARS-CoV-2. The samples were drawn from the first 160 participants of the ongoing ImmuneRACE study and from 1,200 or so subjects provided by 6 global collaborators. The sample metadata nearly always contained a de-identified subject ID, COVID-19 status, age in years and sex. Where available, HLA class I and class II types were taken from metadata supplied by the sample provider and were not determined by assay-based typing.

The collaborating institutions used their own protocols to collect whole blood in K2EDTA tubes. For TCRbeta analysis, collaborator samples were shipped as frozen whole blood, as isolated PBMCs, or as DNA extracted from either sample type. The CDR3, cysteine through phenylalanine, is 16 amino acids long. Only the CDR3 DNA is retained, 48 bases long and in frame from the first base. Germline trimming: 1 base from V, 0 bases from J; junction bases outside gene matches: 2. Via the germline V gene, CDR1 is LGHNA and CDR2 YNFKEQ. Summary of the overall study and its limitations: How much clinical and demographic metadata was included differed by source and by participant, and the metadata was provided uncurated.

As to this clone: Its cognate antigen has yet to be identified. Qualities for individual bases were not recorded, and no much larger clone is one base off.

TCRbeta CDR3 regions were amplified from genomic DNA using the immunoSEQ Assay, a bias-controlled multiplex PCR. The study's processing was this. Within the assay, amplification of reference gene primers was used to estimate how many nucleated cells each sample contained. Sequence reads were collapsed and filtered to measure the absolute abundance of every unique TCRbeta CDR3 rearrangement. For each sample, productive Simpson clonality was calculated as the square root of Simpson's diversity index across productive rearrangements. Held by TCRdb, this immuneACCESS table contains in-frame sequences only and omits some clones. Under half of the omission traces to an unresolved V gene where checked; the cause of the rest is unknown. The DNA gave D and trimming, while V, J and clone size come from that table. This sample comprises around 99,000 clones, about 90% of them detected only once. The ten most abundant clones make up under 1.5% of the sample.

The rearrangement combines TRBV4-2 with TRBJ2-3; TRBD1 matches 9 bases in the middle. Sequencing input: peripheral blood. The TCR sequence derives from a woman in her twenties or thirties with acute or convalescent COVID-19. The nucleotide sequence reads TGTGCCAGCAGCCAAGGACAGGGGGTTAGCACAGATACGCAGTATTTT. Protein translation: CASSQGQGVSTDTQYF.